These 24 T cell receptor beta chains originate from one sample sequenced in a study of T-cell memory formation after mild COVID-19. Each CDR3 protein is one row after TCRdb ran MiXCR on the 5' RACE reads. The repertoire holds hundreds of thousands of distinct CDR3 sequences, with roughly 21% as singletons. The specimen was PBMCs or a T cell subset sorted from them (not recorded which). Receptors were obtained from a young man who had mild COVID-19 (a few samples of this study predate the infection). Cell type and time point are not known.

The chain joins TRBV5-1 to TRBJ1-2; D unclear. Germline V lookup: CDR1 SGHRS, CDR2 YFSETQ. V lost 5 bases, J lost 2 bases, and 13 bases lay in between. The CDR3 contains 14 residues. The CDR3 is CASSRFRVNYGYTF. The CDR3 nucleotides read TGCGCCAGCAGTCGGTTTCGGGTCAACTATGGCTACACCTTC.

This clonotype occurred many times. The rearrangement uses TRBV27 and TRBJ2-1, with TRBD2 matching 10 bases. J lost 12 bases, V lost 5 bases, and 7 bases had no gene match. Germline-derived CDR1 and CDR2 are MNHEY and SMNVEV (reference sequence). This CDR3 comprises 13 residues. CDR3 amino acids: CASSPLAGSRQFF. CDR3 DNA sequence: TGTGCCAGCAGTCCACTAGCGGGGTCTCGGCAGTTCTTC.

Worth noting for this clonotype: A clone one base away is much larger, so this may be a read error. The V call is TRBV12-3 or TRBV12-4, the J call TRBJ2-2, with D perhaps TRBD2 (5 bases). This CDR3 is 13 amino acids long. The DNA for the CDR3 is TGTGCCAGCAGCCCCCTGACCACCGGGGAGCTGATTTTT. Translation: CASSPLTTGELIF.

V usage is TRBV20-1 and J usage is TRBJ2-5; perhaps TRBD1 as D (6 bases). Germline V gives CDR1 DFQATT, CDR2 SNEGSKA (reference sequence). The ends were cut back, 7 bases at V and 2 bases at J, with 17 bases in the middle. The CDR3 runs 14 residues. CDR3 loop: CSGRGALKQETQYF. The CDR3 DNA follows: TGCAGTGGCAGGGGAGCCTTGAAGCAAGAGACCCAGTACTTC.

CDR3 in DNA: TGTGCCAGCAGCTGGGGGGGTAACAGGGTGAGCACAGATACGCAGTATTTT. Translation gives CASSWGGNRVSTDTQYF. This chain connects TRBV5-5 to TRBJ2-3; D might be TRBD2 (7 bases). The length of the CDR3 is 17 residues. Trimming removed 3 bases from V and 0 bases from J, with 17 bases in between. Germline CDR1 SGHKS, CDR2 YYEKEE (reference sequence). Based on the CDR3 plus reference TRBV5-5 and TRBJ2-3, the full variable domain is DAGVTQSPTHLIKTRGQQVTLRCSPISGHKSVSWYQQVLGQGPQFIFQYYEKEERGRGNFPDRFSARQFPNYSSELNVNALLLGDSALYLCASSWGGNRVSTDTQYFGPGTRLTVL.

The gene calls are TRBV5-1 and TRBJ2-3; D gene ambiguous. Trimming left V 0 bases short and J 2 bases short, with 7 bases between. The germline V gene encodes CDR1 SGHRS and CDR2 YFSETQ. This CDR3 spans 14 amino acids. The CDR3 sequence is CASSLGRNTDTQYF. CDR3 DNA sequence: TGCGCCAGCAGCTTGGGCCGGAACACAGATACGCAGTATTTT.

The chain recombines TRBV7-9 with TRBJ2-7; no definite D call. The CDR3 consists of 12 residues. Trimming cost V 3 bases and J 3 bases, with 6 bases left between them. CDR1 and CDR2 (germline): SEHNR, FQNEAQ (reference sequence). In DNA form, the CDR3 reads TGTGCCAGCAGCTTTTTAAACTACGAGCAGTACTTC. As protein: CASSFLNYEQYF.

The gene calls are TRBV29-1 and TRBJ2-1; D is possibly TRBD2 (6 bases). The CDR3 runs 11 residues. Germline CDR1 reads SQVTM; CDR2 reads ANQGSEA. Trimming took off 7 bases at V and 7 bases at J, with 11 bases between the two ends. CDR3 in amino acids: CSGGAGNEQFF. CDR3 nucleotide sequence: TGCAGCGGCGGGGCCGGGAATGAGCAGTTCTTC.

This clonotype was seen more than once but under ten times. The chain has TRBV6-1 and TRBJ2-5; D is unclear. The V end was cut by 2 bases, the J end by 2 bases, with 15 bases between. The CDR3 is made up of 16 amino acids. From germline, CDR1 is MNHNS and CDR2 SASEGT. CDR3 region: CASSEKDPYRQETQYF. The CDR3 DNA is TGTGCCAGCAGTGAAAAGGACCCTTATCGGCAAGAGACCCAGTACTTC.

The gene calls are TRBV21-1 and TRBJ2-7; the table's D gene call, TRBD1, was not cross checked with the DNA. TRBV21-1 represents a pseudogene. This CDR3 has 14 amino acids. The CDR3 DNA sequence: TGTGCCAGCGGAGATGCGGGGGAGATAGGCGAGCAGTACTTC. Translating it yields CASGDAGEIGEQYF.

This clonotype was counted at least ten times. This chain connects TRBV20-1 to TRBJ1-4; no clear D. The CDR3 runs to 13 residues. Trimming shortened V by 2 bases and J by 8 bases, and 12 bases separated the two germline ends. The germline V gene encodes CDR1 DFQATT and CDR2 SNEGSKA (reference sequence). This chain's CDR3 is CSARITVQEKLFF. The DNA for the CDR3 is TGCAGTGCTAGAATTACAGTCCAAGAAAAACTGTTTTTT.

A few counts support this clonotype. CDR3 protein: CAWSTGQGSNEKLFF. CDR3 nucleotides: TGTGCCTGGAGTACCGGACAGGGGAGTAATGAAAAACTGTTTTTT. The chain employs TRBV30 and TRBJ1-4; 9 nucleotides line up with TRBD1. Germline trimming cut 2 bases from V and 4 bases from J; bases unmatched to any gene: 5. The germline V gene encodes CDR1 GTSNPN and CDR2 SVGIG (reference sequence). The CDR3 extends over 15 amino acids.

The chain is built from TRBV28 and TRBJ1-3; 8 bases map to TRBD1. Trimming cost V 8 bases and J 1 base; bases outside gene matches: 10. The CDR3 contains 16 residues. CDR1 is MDHEN, CDR2 SYDVKM, per germline. The CDR3 DNA reads TGTGCCAGCTCTCCGGGACAGGACTTTTCTGGAAACACCATATATTTT. Residues: CASSPGQDFSGNTIYF.

This clonotype was seen only a few times. The chain couples TRBV29-1 to TRBJ2-5; D is unresolved. CDR1 is SQVTM, CDR2 ANQGSEA, per germline. The CDR3 has 12 residues. V gave up 7 bases and J gave up 5 bases, with 14 bases separating them. The CDR3 protein is CSATSPWETQYF. CDR3 coding DNA: TGCAGCGCCACGAGCCCCTGGGAGACCCAGTACTTC.

This clonotype was counted a few times. The V gene is TRBV2, the J gene TRBJ2-4; D gene unclear. Germline lookup yields CDR1 SNHLY and CDR2 FYNNEI. This CDR3 is 11 amino acids long. Deletions cut 7 bases from V and 7 bases from J, with 8 bases between. CDR3 DNA sequence: TGTGCCAGCACTGACGTTAACATTCAGTACTTC. This translates into CASTDVNIQYF.

The chain uses TRBV29-1 and TRBJ2-7, with D perhaps matching TRBD2 (5 bases). Trimming removed 5 bases from V and 7 bases from J, with 21 bases in between. Per germline, CDR1 SQVTM and CDR2 ANQGSEA. CDR3 length: 14 residues. CDR3 loop: CSVYDSERLGEQYF. CDR3 DNA: TGCAGCGTTTACGATTCCGAGCGGTTAGGGGAGCAGTACTTC.

This clonotype came up a few times. J is TRBJ2-4 and V is TRBV9; D might be TRBD2 (7 bases). Germline V gene data show CDR1 as SGDLS and CDR2 as YYNGEE. Between the trimmed V and J ends, which lost 3 bases and 7 bases, there was a span of 11 bases. The CDR3 consists of 13 residues. Here the CDR3 reads CASSGSGGNIQYF. The CDR3 nucleotides are TGTGCCAGCAGCGGATCGGGGGGCAACATTCAGTACTTC.

The chain joins TRBV20-1 to TRBJ2-7; TRBD1 matches at 9 bases. The V segment lost 5 bases and the J segment 3 bases; nucleotides outside the gene matches: 5. The CDR3 consists of 13 residues. Germline CDR1 is DFQATT and CDR2 is SNEGSKA (reference sequence). This CDR3 reads CSAGNRGHYEQYV. CDR3 nucleotide sequence: TGCAGTGCTGGGAACAGGGGGCACTACGAGCAGTACGTC.

This chain connects TRBV7-8 to TRBJ2-2; TRBD2 aligns across 8 bases. V shed 0 bases and J 4 bases; nucleotides not matched to a gene: 10. This CDR3 is built from 18 residues. The V gene's germline CDR1 is SGHVS and CDR2 FQNEAQ. CDR3 amino acids: CASSLARSGLARTGELFF. The CDR3 DNA reads TGTGCCAGCAGCTTAGCGCGTTCAGGACTAGCTCGCACCGGGGAGCTGTTTTTT. Variable domain in full (rest from reference TRBV7-8 and TRBJ2-2): GAGVSQSPRYKVAKRGQDVALRCDPISGHVSLFWYQQALGQGPEFLTYFQNEAQLDKSGLPSDRFFAERPEGSVSTLKIQRTQQEDSAVYLCASSLARSGLARTGELFFGEGSRLTVL.

CDR3: CSVVGGLSYEQYF. DNA of the CDR3: TGCAGCGTTGTCGGCGGGTTATCTTACGAGCAGTACTTC. J is TRBJ2-7 and V is TRBV29-1; possible D gene TRBD2, 5 bases. Trimming stripped 4 bases from V and 4 bases from J, with 14 bases between. Germline CDR1 SQVTM, CDR2 ANQGSEA. CDR3 size: 13 residues.

The V and J genes are TRBV6-5 and TRBJ2-3, with D perhaps matching TRBD2 (5 bases). The germline V and J ends were trimmed by 0 bases and 5 bases, with 12 bases remaining between them. CDR1 and CDR2 from the germline V gene are MNHEY and SVGAGI. The CDR3 contains 15 residues. The CDR3 nucleotides are TGTGCCAGCAGTTACTCGATAGGAGGTAAAGATACGCAGTATTTT. Its translation is CASSYSIGGKDTQYF.

The chain has TRBV12-3 or TRBV12-4 and TRBJ2-3, with 7 bases that match TRBD1. This CDR3 has 14 amino acids. V shed 6 bases, J shed 4 bases, and the junction held 7 bases outside the gene matches. CDR3 loop: CASRRAGGADTQYF. The CDR3 nucleotides read TGTGCCAGCAGGAGGGCAGGGGGAGCAGATACGCAGTATTTT.

The CDR3 bases are TGCGCCAGCAGCTTGAGCGGACAGATAGATGAAAAACTGTTTTTT. Encoded protein: CASSLSGQIDEKLFF. The V and J genes are TRBV5-1 and TRBJ1-4; D perhaps matches TRBD1 (6 bases). The CDR3 sequence is 15 residues long. With 1 base removed from V and 6 bases from J, the gap between germline ends came to 13 bases. Germline V CDR1 and CDR2: SGHRS, YFSETQ.

The rearrangement links TRBV7-6 to TRBJ2-2; TRBD1 might be the D (6 bases). The CDR3 is made up of 16 amino acids. The V end was cut by 5 bases, the J end by 4 bases, with 17 bases between. Looked up from germline, CDR1 is SGHVS and CDR2 is FNYEAQ. The CDR3 DNA is TGTGCCAGCAGCCTCGGGACATCAGGGACCACCGGGGAGCTGTTTTTT. Translating gives CASSLGTSGTTGELFF. Complete variable domain (other parts from reference TRBV7-6 and TRBJ2-2): GAGVSQSPRYKVTKRGQDVALRCDPISGHVSLYWYRQALGQGPEFLTYFNYEAQQDKSGLPNDRFSAERPEGSISTLTIQRTEQRDSAMYRCASSLGTSGTTGELFFGEGSRLTVL.